The TCR beta chain described here comes from a study of blood T cell repertoires in COVID-19. Per germline, CDR1 ENHRY and CDR2 SYGVKD. The V and J ends lost 7 bases and 1 base, in that order; junction bases with no gene match: 4. The CDR3 spans 14 residues. As processed by the authors: It was from reference gene primer amplification that nucleated cell counts were estimated. Libraries were prepared by immunoSEQ multiplex PCR; TCRdb keeps only in-frame clonotypes and omits some of them. The D gene and trimming were derived from the DNA, and the V and J assignments and clone size from that table. The sample contains about 500,000 clones, roughly nine tenths of which appear only once.

Sequencing used peripheral blood. This TCR derives from a woman between 50 and 59 years old with COVID-19, enrolled during active disease. The V and J genes are TRBV10-3 and TRBJ1-1; 9 nucleotides match TRBD1. In DNA form, the CDR3 reads TGTGCCATCACCCGGACAGGGGAGAACACTGAAGCTTTCTTT. Translating gives CAITRTGENTEAFF.